Following are 10 T cell receptor beta chains from one sample sequenced in a study of cytomegalovirus exposure and HLA in healthy donors (dated by TCRdb to the late 2010s). The library was produced with the immunoSEQ multiplex PCR assay. The multiplex PCR relied on a mix of 60 forward primers for TCR Vbeta segments and 13 reverse primers for TCR Jbeta segments. The table comes from immuneACCESS by way of TCRdb, which keeps in-frame sequences with V and J called. Part of the clones is missing from these tables; in studies checked, under half for an unresolved V gene and the rest for unknown reasons. The sample records fewer than 200,000 clones, approximately 90% of which are singletons. Of the sample, around 0.99% is held by the ten largest clones. Sequencing was done on a sample of PBMCs. Receptors were obtained from a boy aged 2 to 10 in good health and CMV-seronegative.

The genes are TRBV29-1 and TRBJ2-3; no reliable D call. Germline CDR1 is SQVTM and CDR2 is ANQGSEA. This CDR3 is built from 13 residues. Trimming pared 7 bases from V and 1 base from J, leaving 12 bases between. CDR3 coding DNA: TGCAGCGGGTCGAGAAGAGGCACAGATACGCAGTATTTT. This gives the protein CSGSRRGTDTQYF.

In its sample, this clone was seen once. The CDR3 DNA reads TGTGCCAGCTCCCAGGGGGGACAGGGGAGTTCACCCCTCCACTTT. As protein: CASSQGGQGSSPLHF. The V and J genes are TRBV18 and TRBJ1-6; 10 nucleotides align to TRBD1. Germline CDR1 KGHSH, CDR2 LQKENI. V lost 6 bases and J lost 9; bases outside the gene matches: 8. The CDR3 loop spans 15 amino acids.

J is TRBJ2-3 and V is TRBV10-1, with 8 bases fitting TRBD1. Germline V gives CDR1 WNHNN, CDR2 SYGVQD (reference sequence). The CDR3 covers 15 residues. With 6 bases clipped from V and 3 bases from J, the junction kept 8 bases outside the gene matches. The CDR3 reads CASSAGGGLTDTQYF. In DNA form, the CDR3 reads TGCGCCAGCAGCGCAGGGGGCGGTTTGACAGATACGCAGTATTTT.

The rearrangement joins TRBV15 to TRBJ2-1, with TRBD2 matching 10 bases. V lost 0 bases, J lost 3 bases, and 5 bases stayed unmatched. This CDR3 contains 17 residues. The germline V gene has CDR1 LNHNV and CDR2 YYDKDF (reference sequence). The CDR3 sequence: CATSRDASGGLYNEQFF. The DNA of the CDR3 is TGTGCCACCAGCAGAGATGCTAGCGGGGGACTCTACAATGAGCAGTTCTTC.

This clone appeared a few times. CDR3 residues: CASSSPPAGGRNEQFF. In nucleotides, the CDR3 is TGTGCCAGCAGTTCCCCCCCAGCGGGGGGTCGGAATGAGCAGTTCTTC. The chain couples TRBV28 to TRBJ2-1; 9 nucleotides line up with TRBD2. After removal of 4 bases from V and 7 bases from J, the junction contained 11 bases not matched to a gene. Germline values: CDR1 MDHEN, CDR2 SYDVKM. The CDR3 runs to 16 residues.

The V call is TRBV18, the J call TRBJ2-1; 9 nucleotides agree with TRBD1. The CDR3 consists of 15 residues. Germline values: CDR1 KGHSH, CDR2 LQKENI. With 5 bases clipped from V and 1 base from J, the junction kept 3 bases outside the gene matches. CDR3 DNA: TGTGCCAGCTCAGACGACAGGGGGTCCTACAATGAGCAGTTCTTC. The encoded protein is CASSDDRGSYNEQFF.

With respect to this clone: Other DNA sequences from this sample encode an identical CDR3 as well. V is TRBV18 and J is TRBJ2-7; possible D gene TRBD2, 6 bases. Germline CDR1 and CDR2: KGHSH and LQKENI. V dropped 2 bases and J dropped 2 bases, with 10 bases sitting between them. The CDR3 loop spans 14 amino acids. CDR3 in DNA: TGTGCCAGCTCACCAAGAGGCGGGACCTACGAGCAGTACTTC. Translated, it gives CASSPRGGTYEQYF.

The CDR3: CASSQSPGALAFF. For the CDR3, the DNA is TGTGCCAGCAGCCAATCGCCAGGGGCCCTAGCTTTCTTT. This chain uses TRBV14 with TRBJ1-1; D perhaps matches TRBD1 (6 bases). CDR1 is SGHDN, CDR2 FVKESK, per germline. Trimming removed 2 bases at V and 10 bases at J, with 14 bases between. The CDR3 sequence is 13 residues long. Using reference TRBV14 and TRBJ1-1 for the parts outside the CDR3, the full variable domain is EAGVTQFPSHSVIEKGQTVTLRCDPISGHDNLYWYRRVMGKEIKFLLHFVKESKQDESGMPNNRFLAERTGGTYSTLKVQPAELEDSGVYFCASSQSPGALAFFGQGTRLTVV.

Only one count was recorded for this clone. V is TRBV28 and J is TRBJ2-5; 9 bases line up with TRBD2. Germline-derived CDR1 and CDR2 are MDHEN and SYDVKM. The CDR3 consists of 15 residues. V lost 2 bases and J lost 3; bases outside the gene matches: 4. The CDR3 DNA reads as TGTGCCAGCAGTTTACCGACTAGCGGCAAAGAGACCCAGTACTTC. It translates to CASSLPTSGKETQYF.

This sequence joins TRBV9 and TRBJ2-3; TRBD2 is a possible D gene (5 bases). The CDR3 consists of 14 residues. The germline V gene encodes CDR1 SGDLS and CDR2 YYNGEE. Trimming left V 0 bases short and J 2 bases short, with 7 bases between. The CDR3 nucleotides read TGTGCCAGCAGCGTAGTGGGAGACACAGATACGCAGTATTTT. It is translated as CASSVVGDTDTQYF.